This T cell receptor beta chain derives from a study of blood T cell repertoires in COVID-19. About the study: Collection of acute and convalescent COVID-19 samples took place in the United States, Italy and Spain. Sample material is recorded as cDNA or gDNA derived from T cells, B-cell-depleted T cells, or PBMCs.

The authors' processing: The authors estimated nucleated cell counts from reference gene primer amplification. Only in-frame clones appear in the TCRdb table, and some are missing; sequencing was by immunoSEQ multiplex PCR. The V and J calls and clone size come from that table; D and trimming were worked out from the DNA. The repertoire holds approximately 50,000 clones, approximately 89% seen once, with 25% to 35% in the top ten. Between the trimmed V and J ends, which lost 0 bases and 5 bases, there was a span of 12 bases. Germline CDR1 is SGHRS and CDR2 is YFSETQ. The CDR3 runs to 15 residues. The clonotype was recovered from a woman of 80 years or more with acute or convalescent COVID-19. The chain joins TRBV5-1 to TRBJ1-5; D not certain. Sample: peripheral blood. CDR3 protein: CASSLDGEVHQPQHF. The CDR3 DNA reads TGCGCCAGCAGCTTGGATGGGGAGGTCCATCAGCCCCAGCATTTT.